This TCR beta chain was captured in a study of cytomegalovirus exposure and HLA in healthy donors. Study-wide results and limits: It was taken for granted in presence/absence analyses that sequencing depth across donors was roughly uniform. Earlier analysis found most TCR beta V segments productive about 87% or about 30% of the time. Serostatus for CMV was the only available immune exposure information. Using the classifier, cytomegalovirus status was reportedly diagnosed with high specificity and sensitivity.

This clone was detected only a few times. Its specificity is not known. V was trimmed by 5 bases and J by 0 bases, leaving 18 bases between them. Germline CDR1 is SGHRS and CDR2 is YFSETQ. The CDR3 has 16 residues. Use of 60 Vbeta and 13 Jbeta primers characterized the PCR. Here immunoSEQ multiplex PCR was the method, and the copy in TCRdb shows in-frame clones only, minus some. The sample holds some 100,000 clones; roughly 80% are singletons and the top ten take approximately 1.1%. Sequencing was carried out using PBMCs. This sequence originates from a girl aged 2-10 years in good health and CMV-seropositive. The V and J genes are TRBV5-1 and TRBJ2-7; D not resolved. CDR3 bases: TGCGCCAGCAGGACCCAAGCGCATACGAGCTCCTACGAGCAGTACTTC. Its protein product is CASRTQAHTSSYEQYF.